What follows describes a single T cell receptor (beta chain). Antigen specificity is unknown. A CD45RO/CCR7/CD25/CD127/CD95/CD27 panel sorted naive, central memory, regulatory and stem cell-like memory CD4+ cells. The data are from a study of beta chain features in type 1 diabetes. What was sequenced were expressed TCRB transcripts, since all of the isolated RNA had been reverse transcribed. Each sample of naive, central memory or regulatory T cells had, on average, about 3.57 million reads. Here immunoSEQ multiplex PCR was the method, and the copy in TCRdb shows in-frame clones only, minus some. The data hold 300,000 to 400,000 clones, with about 14% observed a single time. Notes on the study in general: PCR could preferentially amplify shorter templates, alike in patients and controls. In every one of the four CD4+ subsets, TCRB CDR3s were moderately but significantly shorter in Type 1 diabetes patients. HLA influence on TCRB rearrangement stayed unresolved here.

The CDR3 runs to 12 residues. V lost 6 bases and J lost 6, with 10 bases in between. CDR1 MDHEN and CDR2 SYDVKM come from the germline V gene. Sequencing was performed on naive CD4+ T cells from blood. The chain couples TRBV28 to TRBJ2-3; D remains unclear. This TCR derives from a young woman with type 1 diabetes. DNA of the CDR3: TGTGCCAGCAGACGGAGCTTGGATACGCAGTATTTT. This sequence encodes CASRRSLDTQYF.